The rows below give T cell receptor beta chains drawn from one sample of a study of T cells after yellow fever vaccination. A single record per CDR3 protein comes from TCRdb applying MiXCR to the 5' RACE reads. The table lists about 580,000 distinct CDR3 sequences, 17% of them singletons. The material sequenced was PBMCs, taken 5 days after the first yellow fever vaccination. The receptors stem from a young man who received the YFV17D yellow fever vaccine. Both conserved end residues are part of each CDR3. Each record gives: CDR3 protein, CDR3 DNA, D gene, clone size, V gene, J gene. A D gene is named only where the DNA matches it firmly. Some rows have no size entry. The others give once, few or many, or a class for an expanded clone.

CDR3aa: CASSDSILASNEQFF
CDR3nt: TGTGCCAGCAGTGACTCTATCCTAGCGAGCAATGAGCAGTTCTTC
d_gene: NA
abundance: NA
v_gene: TRBV6-4
j_gene: TRBJ2-1

CDR3aa: CASRPTNRGVRGYTF
CDR3nt: TGTGCCAGTAGACCGACAAACCGGGGGGTGCGTGGCTACACCTTC
d_gene: NA
abundance: NA
v_gene: TRBV19
j_gene: TRBJ1-2

CDR3aa: CASSYGTGRAGYNEQFF
CDR3nt: TGTGCCAGCAGCTACGGGACAGGGAGAGCTGGGTACAATGAGCAGTTCTTC
d_gene: TRBD1
abundance: few
v_gene: TRBV7-6
j_gene: TRBJ2-1

CDR3aa: CASSLPFSIVRGAKNIQYF
CDR3nt: TGTGCCAGCAGTTTACCTTTTTCGATAGTCCGAGGGGCCAAAAACATTCAGTACTTC
d_gene: NA
abundance: few
v_gene: TRBV28
j_gene: TRBJ2-4

CDR3aa: CATSLLSGREKLFF
CDR3nt: TGTGCCACCAGCCTCTTGAGTGGGAGAGAAAAACTGTTTTTT
d_gene: NA
abundance: NA
v_gene: TRBV15
j_gene: TRBJ1-4

CDR3aa: CASSIRDRGTEAFF
CDR3nt: TGTGCCAGCAGTATCCGGGACAGGGGTACTGAAGCTTTCTTT
d_gene: TRBD1
abundance: few
v_gene: TRBV6-1
j_gene: TRBJ1-1

CDR3aa: CASSWGTGNTDTQYF
CDR3nt: TGTGCCAGCAGCTGGGGGACAGGAAACACAGATACGCAGTATTTT
d_gene: TRBD1
abundance: NA
v_gene: TRBV11-2
j_gene: TRBJ2-3

CDR3aa: CASSDRGDASTDTQYF
CDR3nt: TGTGCCAGCAGTGACCGTGGGGACGCCAGCACAGATACGCAGTATTTT
d_gene: NA
abundance: NA
v_gene: TRBV6-4
j_gene: TRBJ2-3

CDR3aa: CASSYSWSNDGYTF
CDR3nt: TGTGCCAGCAGTTACTCTTGGTCCAACGATGGCTACACCTTC
d_gene: NA
abundance: NA
v_gene: TRBV6-5
j_gene: TRBJ1-2

CDR3aa: CASSDGLGQGRNQPQHF
CDR3nt: TGTGCCAGCAGCGACGGGTTAGGACAGGGCCGCAATCAGCCCCAGCATTTT
d_gene: TRBD1
abundance: NA
v_gene: TRBV7-9
j_gene: TRBJ1-5

CDR3aa: CSVLDTSSYNEQFF
CDR3nt: TGCAGCGTTCTGGACACAAGCTCCTACAATGAGCAGTTCTTC
d_gene: NA
abundance: few
v_gene: TRBV29-1
j_gene: TRBJ2-1

CDR3aa: CASSLFEGGGYTF
CDR3nt: TGTGCCAGCAGCTTATTTGAGGGCGGAGGCTACACCTTC
d_gene: NA
abundance: many
v_gene: TRBV7-2
j_gene: TRBJ1-2

CDR3aa: CASSLVEDRGRYEQYF
CDR3nt: TGTGCCAGCAGTTTAGTCGAGGACAGGGGGCGATACGAGCAGTACTTC
d_gene: TRBD1
abundance: NA
v_gene: TRBV12-3/TRBV12-4
j_gene: TRBJ2-7

CDR3aa: CASTRGTASYNEQFF
CDR3nt: TGTGCCAGCACCCGAGGAACAGCCTCCTACAATGAGCAGTTCTTC
d_gene: NA
abundance: NA
v_gene: TRBV7-2
j_gene: TRBJ2-1

CDR3aa: CASSLDWVTDTQYF
CDR3nt: TGTGCCAGCAGCTTAGACTGGGTTACAGATACGCAGTATTTT
d_gene: NA
abundance: NA
v_gene: TRBV7-3
j_gene: TRBJ2-3

CDR3aa: CAISQGAPAFYGYTF
CDR3nt: TGTGCCATCTCTCAAGGAGCACCTGCGTTCTATGGCTACACCTTC
d_gene: NA
abundance: few
v_gene: TRBV10-3
j_gene: TRBJ1-2

CDR3aa: CAASPPGLPAYF
CDR3nt: TGTGCCGCTAGCCCCCCGGGACTACCCGCCTACTTC
d_gene: TRBD2
abundance: NA
v_gene: TRBV30
j_gene: TRBJ2-5

CDR3aa: CASSRQGGPQETQYF
CDR3nt: TGTGCCAGCAGTCGTCAAGGGGGGCCCCAAGAGACCCAGTACTTC
d_gene: NA
abundance: few
v_gene: TRBV2
j_gene: TRBJ2-5

CDR3aa: CASSLSRRGPLGYTF
CDR3nt: TGTGCCAGCAGCTTGAGCCGCCGGGGGCCCCTTGGCTACACCTTC
d_gene: NA
abundance: NA
v_gene: TRBV5-6
j_gene: TRBJ1-2

CDR3aa: CASSSISLIWTSGANVLTF
CDR3nt: TGTGCCAGCAGTTCAATTAGCCTGATTTGGACTTCTGGGGCCAACGTCCTGACTTTC
d_gene: NA
abundance: NA
v_gene: TRBV12-3/TRBV12-4
j_gene: TRBJ2-6

CDR3aa: CASSPARVRTLSYEQYF
CDR3nt: TGTGCCAGCAGCCCAGCCAGGGTCCGAACACTCTCCTACGAGCAGTACTTC
d_gene: NA
abundance: NA
v_gene: TRBV7-6
j_gene: TRBJ2-7

CDR3aa: CASSGEGYNEQFF
CDR3nt: TGTGCCAGCAGTGGAGAAGGATACAATGAGCAGTTCTTC
d_gene: NA
abundance: NA
v_gene: TRBV2
j_gene: TRBJ2-1

CDR3aa: CASSFEPSRKPGELFF
CDR3nt: TGCGCCAGCAGCTTCGAACCCTCCCGCAAACCCGGGGAGCTGTTTTTT
d_gene: NA
abundance: NA
v_gene: TRBV5-1
j_gene: TRBJ2-2

CDR3aa: CASSYNGDRGGLYNEQFF
CDR3nt: TGTGCCAGCAGTTACAACGGGGACCGGGGGGGTCTCTACAATGAGCAGTTCTTC
d_gene: TRBD2
abundance: few
v_gene: TRBV6-5
j_gene: TRBJ2-1

CDR3aa: CAWNTGGGNEQFF
CDR3nt: TGTGCCTGGAATACAGGGGGGGGCAATGAGCAGTTCTTC
d_gene: NA
abundance: few
v_gene: TRBV30
j_gene: TRBJ2-1

CDR3aa: CASSRGPGTAEAFF
CDR3nt: TGTGCCAGCAGTCGAGGACCGGGAACGGCTGAAGCTTTCTTT
d_gene: NA
abundance: few
v_gene: TRBV12-3/TRBV12-4
j_gene: TRBJ1-1

CDR3aa: CASSLGDRGASEQFF
CDR3nt: TGTGCCAGCAGCTTGGGGGACAGGGGAGCTTCGGAGCAGTTCTTC
d_gene: TRBD1
abundance: NA
v_gene: TRBV11-2
j_gene: TRBJ2-1

CDR3aa: CASSLAPNTEAFF
CDR3nt: TGCGCCAGCAGCTTGGCTCCGAACACTGAAGCTTTCTTT
d_gene: NA
abundance: many
v_gene: TRBV5-1
j_gene: TRBJ1-1

CDR3aa: CASGRGSGEQFF
CDR3nt: TGTGCCAGCGGGCGAGGGTCGGGTGAGCAGTTCTTC
d_gene: NA
abundance: few
v_gene: TRBV7-9
j_gene: TRBJ2-1

CDR3aa: CASSLVGVGEAFF
CDR3nt: TGTGCCAGCAGCTTAGTAGGGGTTGGTGAAGCTTTCTTT
d_gene: NA
abundance: few
v_gene: TRBV7-9
j_gene: TRBJ1-1

CDR3aa: CSANFNEQFF
CDR3nt: TGCAGTGCTAACTTCAATGAGCAGTTCTTC
d_gene: NA
abundance: few
v_gene: TRBV20-1
j_gene: TRBJ2-1

CDR3aa: CATSDPRGPGNIQYF
CDR3nt: TGTGCCACCAGTGATCCCCGGGGGCCCGGAAACATTCAGTACTTC
d_gene: NA
abundance: NA
v_gene: TRBV24-1
j_gene: TRBJ2-4